This T cell receptor (beta chain) was captured by sequencing in a study of control samples from healthy donors and cancer patients. This CDR3 has 16 residues. Looked up from germline, CDR1 is MDHEN and CDR2 is SYDVKM. V was pared by 1 base and J by 2 bases, with 14 bases between. The data were produced by immunoSEQ multiplex PCR, yet TCRdb's version contains in-frame clones alone and is incomplete. The sample lists about 94,000 clones, roughly nine tenths occurring once. V usage is TRBV28 and J usage is TRBJ1-1; a weak D match, TRBD1 (5 bases). The sequence came from a woman between 18 and 30 years old in good health. The sequenced sample consisted of blood. The DNA of the CDR3 is TGTGCCAGCAGTTTATTCGTCGCAGGGTTAAACACTGAAGCTTTCTTT. It codes for CASSLFVAGLNTEAFF.